This is a list of T cell receptor beta chains from one sample in a study of OX40 agonist ivuxolimab in advanced cancers. The data were produced by immunoSEQ multiplex PCR, yet TCRdb's version contains in-frame clones alone and is incomplete. The sample yields more than 45,000 clones, 70% to 85% seen once. The source was CD4+ or CD8+ T cells sorted from blood, collected in a trial of the OX40 agonist ivuxolimab. These receptors were obtained from an adult with an advanced solid tumor such as melanoma, head and neck, liver or kidney cancer. Both conserved end residues are part of each CDR3. Fields, in order: J gene, D gene, V gene, CDR3 DNA, CDR3 protein. D genes are given only for firm matches.

J gene: TRBJ2-2; D gene: NA; V gene: TRBV6-6; CDR3 DNA: TGTGCCAGCAGTAGGACATCCGCGAACACCGGGGAGCTGTTTTTT; CDR3 protein: CASSRTSANTGELFF
J gene: TRBJ1-1; D gene: NA; V gene: TRBV5-6; CDR3 DNA: TGTGCCAGCAGCTTCGGCTTGAACACTGAAGCTTTCTTT; CDR3 protein: CASSFGLNTEAFF
J gene: TRBJ1-3; D gene: NA; V gene: TRBV6-5; CDR3 DNA: TGTGCCACAACAGCGGGGGGCCGTGGAAACACCATATATTTT; CDR3 protein: CATTAGGRGNTIYF
J gene: TRBJ1-6; D gene: NA; V gene: TRBV5-1; CDR3 DNA: TGCGCCAGCAGCCTTGAGGGCTCCTATAATTCACCCCTCCACTTT; CDR3 protein: CASSLEGSYNSPLHF
J gene: TRBJ2-2; D gene: NA; V gene: TRBV9; CDR3 DNA: TGTGCCAGCAGCGTAGGACCAAAAAAGGGGGCCGGGGAGCTGTTTTTT; CDR3 protein: CASSVGPKKGAGELFF
J gene: TRBJ2-4; D gene: NA; V gene: TRBV30; CDR3 DNA: TGTGCCTGGAAGGAGGGAACAAACTTAAAAAACATTCAGTACTTC; CDR3 protein: CAWKEGTNLKNIQYF
J gene: TRBJ1-2; D gene: TRBD1; V gene: TRBV29-1; CDR3 DNA: TGCAGCGTTAGAATCTGGGGACAGGGTACTGATGGCTACACCTTC; CDR3 protein: CSVRIWGQGTDGYTF
J gene: TRBJ2-3; D gene: NA; V gene: TRBV6-5; CDR3 DNA: TGTGCCAGCAGTTACTGGCAGGGGACAGATACGCAGTATTTT; CDR3 protein: CASSYWQGTDTQYF
J gene: TRBJ1-5; D gene: NA; V gene: TRBV7-8; CDR3 DNA: TGTGCCAGCAGCTTAAACGGACAGATCAATCAGCCCCAGCATTTT; CDR3 protein: CASSLNGQINQPQHF
J gene: TRBJ2-3; D gene: NA; V gene: TRBV7-2; CDR3 DNA: TGTGCCAGCAGCTTAGGGCCGGGCACAGATACGCAGTATTTT; CDR3 protein: CASSLGPGTDTQYF
J gene: TRBJ1-1; D gene: NA; V gene: TRBV9; CDR3 DNA: TGTGCCAGCAGCGTAGGTGGGAGTCCCACTGAAGCTTTCTTT; CDR3 protein: CASSVGGSPTEAFF
J gene: TRBJ2-5; D gene: NA; V gene: TRBV2; CDR3 DNA: TGTGCCAGCAGTGAAAGTTCAGAGACCCAGTACTTC; CDR3 protein: CASSESSETQYF
J gene: TRBJ2-3; D gene: TRBD1; V gene: TRBV5-1; CDR3 DNA: TGCGCCAGCAGCTCAAAGGACGGGACAGGGCTAAATACGCAGTATTTT; CDR3 protein: CASSSKDGTGLNTQYF
J gene: TRBJ1-1; D gene: NA; V gene: TRBV18; CDR3 DNA: TGTGCCAGCTCAGGACTCCAGGGAAGTTGGACTGAAGCTTTCTTT; CDR3 protein: CASSGLQGSWTEAFF
J gene: TRBJ2-3; D gene: TRBD2; V gene: TRBV6-4; CDR3 DNA: TGTGCCAGCAGTGACTCGGCTAGCGGTCTCACAGATACGCAGTATTTT; CDR3 protein: CASSDSASGLTDTQYF
J gene: TRBJ1-1; D gene: TRBD1; V gene: TRBV7-2; CDR3 DNA: TGTGCCAGCAGCTCATACAGGGGCACATTGGCTGAAGCTTTCTTT; CDR3 protein: CASSSYRGTLAEAFF
J gene: TRBJ2-7; D gene: NA; V gene: TRBV19; CDR3 DNA: TGTGCCAGTATCTCGGAGGGCTACGAGCAGTACTTC; CDR3 protein: CASISEGYEQYF
J gene: TRBJ2-7; D gene: NA; V gene: TRBV7-1; CDR3 DNA: TGTGCCAGCAGCTACACAAGGACAGCATCCTACGAGCAGTACTTC; CDR3 protein: CASSYTRTASYEQYF
J gene: TRBJ2-3; D gene: NA; V gene: TRBV18; CDR3 DNA: TGTGCCAGCTCACCACTTCTTGCGGGGATACGAAACACAGATACGCAGTATTTT; CDR3 protein: CASSPLLAGIRNTDTQYF
J gene: TRBJ1-3; D gene: NA; V gene: TRBV6-1; CDR3 DNA: TGTGCCAGCAGGAGGGATGCCGGAAACACCATATATTTT; CDR3 protein: CASRRDAGNTIYF
J gene: TRBJ2-2; D gene: NA; V gene: TRBV2; CDR3 DNA: TGTGCCAGCAGTGGTTCACGGACTAACACCGGGGAGCTGTTTTTT; CDR3 protein: CASSGSRTNTGELFF
J gene: TRBJ2-1; D gene: TRBD1; V gene: TRBV7-2; CDR3 DNA: TGTGCCAGCAGCCGTTCGGGACAGCATAGGGATGAGCAGTTCTTC; CDR3 protein: CASSRSGQHRDEQFF